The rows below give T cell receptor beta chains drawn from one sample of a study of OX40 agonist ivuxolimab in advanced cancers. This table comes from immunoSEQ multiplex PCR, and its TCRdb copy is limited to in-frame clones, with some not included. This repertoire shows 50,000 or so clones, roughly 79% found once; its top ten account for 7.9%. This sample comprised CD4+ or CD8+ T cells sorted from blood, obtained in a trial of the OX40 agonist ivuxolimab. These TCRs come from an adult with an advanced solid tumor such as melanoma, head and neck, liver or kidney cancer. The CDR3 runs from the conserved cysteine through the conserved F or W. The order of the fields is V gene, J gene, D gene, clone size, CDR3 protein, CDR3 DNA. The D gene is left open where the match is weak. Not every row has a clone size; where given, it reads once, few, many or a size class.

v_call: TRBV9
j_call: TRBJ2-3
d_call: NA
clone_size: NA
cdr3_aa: CASSVVLAPDTQYF
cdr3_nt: TGTGCCAGCAGCGTAGTATTGGCCCCAGATACGCAGTATTTT

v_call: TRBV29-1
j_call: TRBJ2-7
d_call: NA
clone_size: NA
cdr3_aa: CSVEPFQGSTYEQYF
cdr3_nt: TGCAGCGTTGAACCGTTTCAGGGGAGCACCTACGAGCAGTACTTC

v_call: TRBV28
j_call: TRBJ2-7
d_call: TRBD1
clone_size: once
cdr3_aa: CASSPGQVYEQYF
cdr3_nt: TGTGCCAGCAGCCCGGGACAGGTCTACGAGCAGTACTTC

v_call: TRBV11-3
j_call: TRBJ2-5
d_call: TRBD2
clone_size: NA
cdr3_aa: CASSRGRLAGVGETQYF
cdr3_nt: TGTGCCAGCAGCCGCGGACGACTAGCGGGAGTGGGAGAGACCCAGTACTTC

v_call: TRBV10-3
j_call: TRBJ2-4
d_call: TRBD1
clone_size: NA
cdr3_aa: CAISGTGGNENIQYF
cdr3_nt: TGTGCCATCAGTGGGACAGGGGGCAACGAAAACATTCAGTACTTC

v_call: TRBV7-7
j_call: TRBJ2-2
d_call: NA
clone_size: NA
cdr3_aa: CASSLGRPANTGELFF
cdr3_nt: TGTGCCAGCAGCTTAGGGCGTCCCGCGAACACCGGGGAGCTGTTTTTT

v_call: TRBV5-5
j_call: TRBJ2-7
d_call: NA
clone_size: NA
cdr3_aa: CASSLVTYEQYF
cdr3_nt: TGTGCCAGCAGCTTGGTTACCTACGAGCAGTACTTC

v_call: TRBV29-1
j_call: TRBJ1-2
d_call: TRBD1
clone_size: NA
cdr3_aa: CSGSGTEDGYTF
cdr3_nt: TGCAGCGGATCCGGGACAGAGGATGGCTACACCTTC

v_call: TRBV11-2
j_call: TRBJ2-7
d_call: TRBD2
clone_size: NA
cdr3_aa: CASSTSSSGRYHEQYF
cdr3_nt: TGTGCCAGCAGCACCAGTTCTAGCGGGAGGTACCACGAGCAGTACTTC

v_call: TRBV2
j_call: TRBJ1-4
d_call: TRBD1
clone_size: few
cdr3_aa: CASTTKGTVNEKLFF
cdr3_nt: TGTGCCAGCACCACAAAGGGGACAGTTAATGAAAAACTGTTTTTT

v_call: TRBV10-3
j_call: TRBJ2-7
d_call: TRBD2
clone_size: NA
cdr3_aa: CATLEGLAATYEQYF
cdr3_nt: TGTGCCACCCTGGAAGGACTAGCGGCCACCTACGAGCAGTACTTC

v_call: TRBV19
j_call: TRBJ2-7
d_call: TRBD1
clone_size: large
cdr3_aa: CASSISESLGQTYEQYF
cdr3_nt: TGTGCCAGTAGTATCTCCGAATCTCTGGGACAGACCTACGAGCAGTACTTC

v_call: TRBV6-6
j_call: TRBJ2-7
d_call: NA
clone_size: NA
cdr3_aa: CASSFSIQGYEQYF
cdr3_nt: TGTGCCAGCAGTTTCAGCATACAGGGCTACGAGCAGTACTTC

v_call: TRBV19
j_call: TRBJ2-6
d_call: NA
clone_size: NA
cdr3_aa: CASSGQRLNGANVLTF
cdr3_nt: TGTGCCAGTAGTGGACAGAGGCTAAATGGGGCCAACGTCCTGACTTTC